This TCR beta chain is from a study of Ad26.COV2.S vaccination and SARS-CoV-2 variants. Findings and limits, study-wide: Spike-specific responses of CD8+ and CD4+ T cells were reported to display substantial breadth after vaccination. Overall T cell responses may have been underestimated by the analyses of TCR breadth and depth.

Trimming cost V 1 base and J 3 bases, with 6 bases left between them. This CDR3 comprises 13 residues. CDR1 is SGHDT, CDR2 YYEEEE, per germline. About this clone: Its cognate antigen is unknown.

Sequencing was performed with immunoSEQ multiplex PCR; in TCRdb, only in-frame clones are kept and a portion is missing. This table has 350,000 to 450,000 clones, 90% to 95% appearing once. Sequenced here: peripheral blood, sampled after recovery from COVID-19. This sequence was found in a human donor who had recovered from COVID-19. This chain joins TRBV5-6 and TRBJ2-3; no definite D call. The CDR3 region has the DNA TGTGCCAGCAGCTTGTTGGGGACAGATACGCAGTATTTT. Residues: CASSLLGTDTQYF.